This T cell receptor (beta chain) comes out of a study of post-analysis software for immune sequencing data. Overall study: Relapsing-remitting, secondary progressive and progressive-relapsing forms of multiple sclerosis all featured among disease courses.

This clonotype turned up a few times. Its target is unknown. Study results and limitations: Comparison with controls showed significantly lower normalized Chao1 diversity in multiple sclerosis patients. The study found TRBV5-6, TRBV5-1 and TRBV20-1 among a few TRBV segments more frequent in patients than controls.

V lost 8 bases and J lost 10; bases outside the gene matches: 19. The V gene's germline CDR1 is WSHSY and CDR2 SAAADI. There are 17 residues in the CDR3. Researchers reported that TCR beta cDNA libraries carried unique molecular identifiers. TCRdb recomputed calls from the PCR reads with MiXCR, one row per CDR3 protein. Of almost 700,000 distinct CDR3 sequences in the sample, 55% to 70% are singletons; the top ten hold about 11%. Sample: blood. The TCR sequence derives from a girl under 10 years old with multiple sclerosis. V and J are TRBV10-2 and TRBJ2-1; 11 bases map to TRBD2. The chain's CDR3 is CASGVSGTSGSAREQFF. The CDR3 bases are TGCGCCAGCGGAGTCTCCGGGACTAGCGGTTCTGCTAGAGAGCAGTTCTTC.